These 21 T cell receptor beta chains were all obtained from the same sample, sequenced in a study of blood T cells in healthy people across ages. The authors ran a second PCR of 7 to 11 cycles using a sample-barcoded 5' primer and a J-beta primer mix. MiXCR was run by TCRdb on the 5' RACE reads, yielding one entry per CDR3 protein. The data contain about 1.4 million distinct CDR3 sequences, around 59% of them singletons. Input material: blood. The receptors derive from a man aged 18 to 35 in good health.

The chain uses TRBV2 and TRBJ2-7; weak D call: TRBD2 (5 bases). This CDR3 is built from 12 residues. V lost 6 bases, J lost 5 bases, and 11 bases lay in between. Germline CDR1 SNHLY, CDR2 FYNNEI. CDR3 DNA sequence: TGTGCCAGCAGGGCTAGCCGGCACGAGCAGTACTTC. This gives the protein CASRASRHEQYF.

The chain carries TRBV3-1 and TRBJ1-2, with D uncertain. CDR3 length equals 17 residues. V lost 0 bases to trimming and J lost 3 bases, with 17 bases between them. Germline-derived CDR1 and CDR2 are LGHDT and YNNKEL (reference sequence). The CDR3 spells CASSQDLGSNGDYGYTF. In nucleotides, the CDR3 is TGTGCCAGCAGCCAAGATCTGGGGTCTAACGGGGACTATGGCTACACCTTC.

CDR3 protein: CATSDSRSSALETQYF. The CDR3 nucleotides read TGTGCCACCAGTGATTCCCGATCCAGCGCGTTGGAGACCCAGTACTTC. This sequence joins TRBV24-1 and TRBJ2-5; D is uncertain. CDR1 is KGHDR and CDR2 is SFDVKD in the germline V gene. This CDR3 region has 16 residues. Trimming cost V 2 bases and J 5 bases, with 17 bases left between them.

This clonotype was observed a few times. This chain uses TRBV12-3 or TRBV12-4 with TRBJ1-5; D possibly corresponds to TRBD1 (6 bases). This CDR3 spans 14 amino acids. Trimming stripped 8 bases from V and 5 bases from J, with 16 bases between. CDR3 in DNA: TGTGCCAGCGGCTTGCCAGGGGAGGATCAGCCCCAGCATTTT. The encoded protein is CASGLPGEDQPQHF.

V usage is TRBV28 and J usage is TRBJ2-7, with 9 bases aligning to TRBD2. This CDR3 comprises 15 residues. With V trimmed by 6 bases and J by 0 bases, 6 bases remained unmatched. CDR1 and CDR2 (germline): MDHEN, SYDVKM. In DNA, the CDR3 is TGTGCCAGCAGCCTGGGACTAGCCCACTCCTACGAGCAGTACTTC. Translating it yields CASSLGLAHSYEQYF.

This clonotype was recorded a few times. The chain has TRBV28 and TRBJ2-1; tentatively, D is TRBD1 or TRBD2 (5 bases each). CDR3 length equals 15 residues. V lost 7 bases, J lost 12 bases, and 25 bases lay in between. Germline V gene data show CDR1 as MDHEN and CDR2 as SYDVKM. In nucleotides, the CDR3 is TGTGCCAGCACCACTCCGGGGCTAGTCGGAAGTGGGCAGTTCTTC. It codes for CASTTPGLVGSGQFF.

This chain joins TRBV5-6 and TRBJ1-5; possibly TRBD1 for D (6 bases). Trimming stripped 6 bases from V and 1 base from J, with 20 bases between. Germline CDR1 is SGHDT and CDR2 is YYEEEE. The CDR3 has 17 amino acids. The CDR3 loop is CASTVREEQGSNQPQHF. DNA for the CDR3: TGTGCCAGCACCGTGCGGGAAGAACAGGGAAGCAATCAGCCCCAGCATTTT.

This clonotype appeared once. This sequence joins TRBV5-1 and TRBJ2-4, with D perhaps TRBD1 (5 bases). The J call is doubtful: the DNA matches TRBJ2-7 better. CDR3 length: 13 residues. Germline V gene sequence: CDR1 SGHRS, CDR2 YFSETQ. CDR3 in amino acids: CASKADRPYEQYF. CDR3 coding DNA: TGCGCCAGCAAGGCCGACAGACCCTACGAGCAGTACTTC.

This clonotype was seen only a few times. The rearrangement joins TRBV14 to TRBJ1-2; D remains ambiguous. From germline, CDR1 is SGHDN and CDR2 FVKESK. The CDR3 is 12 amino acids. Trimming pared 0 bases from V and 8 bases from J, leaving 7 bases between. CDR3 protein: CASSQDRVGYTF. As DNA, the CDR3 is TGTGCCAGCAGCCAAGACCGAGTGGGCTACACCTTC. The whole variable domain, filled in from reference TRBV14 and TRBJ1-2, reads EAGVTQFPSHSVIEKGQTVTLRCDPISGHDNLYWYRRVMGKEIKFLLHFVKESKQDESGMPNNRFLAERTGGTYSTLKVQPAELEDSGVYFCASSQDRVGYTFGSGTRLTVV.

DNA for the CDR3: TGTGCCAGCACCAGGGGGGTGATCGTCGATGAGCAGTTCTTC. It is translated as CASTRGVIVDEQFF. The V and J genes are TRBV6-1 and TRBJ2-1; D may be TRBD1 (7 bases). The CDR3 contains 14 residues. Per the germline V gene, CDR1 is MNHNS and CDR2 is SASEGT. Trimming left V 7 bases short and J 8 bases short, with 18 bases between.

This clonotype was detected only a few times. The chain has TRBV10-3 and TRBJ2-5, with 8 bases matching TRBD1. V was pared by 2 bases and J by 5 bases, with 7 bases of the junction left unmatched. This CDR3 is built from 15 residues. Germline-derived CDR1 and CDR2 are ENHRY and SYGVKD. The CDR3 spells CAISEPGQVRETQYF. DNA of the CDR3: TGTGCCATCAGTGAGCCGGGACAGGTCCGGGAGACCCAGTACTTC.

This chain connects TRBV7-8 to TRBJ2-7, with 7 positions matching TRBD1. Germline V gene sequence: CDR1 SGHVS, CDR2 FQNEAQ. This CDR3 region has 16 residues. V lost 5 bases, J lost 1 base, and 11 bases stayed unmatched. Here the CDR3 DNA reads TGTGCCAGCAGCACTCCCCGGACAGGCGAGTCCTACGAGCAGTACTTC. This translates into CASSTPRTGESYEQYF.

The chain is built from TRBV11-2 and TRBJ1-4; no firm D call. Germline V gene data show CDR1 as SGHAT and CDR2 as FQNNGV. The germline V and J ends were trimmed by 0 bases and 8 bases, with 13 bases remaining between them. CDR3 length equals 15 residues. The CDR3 bases are TGTGCCAGCAGCTTAGATCGGAGTAGAATCGAAAAACTGTTTTTT. It translates to CASSLDRSRIEKLFF.

The chain has TRBV29-1 and TRBJ2-3, with 8 nucleotides matching TRBD1. After removal of 6 bases from V and 5 bases from J, the junction contained 7 bases not matched to a gene. The germline CDR1 and CDR2 sequences are SQVTM and ANQGSEA. The CDR3 has 13 amino acids. CDR3 DNA sequence: TGCAGCGTAGAGGGGACAGGCTTAGATACGCAGTATTTT. Protein sequence: CSVEGTGLDTQYF.

The chain has TRBV12-5 and TRBJ2-7, with 7 bases identical to TRBD1. Germline V gene lookup returns CDR1 LGHNT and CDR2 FRNRAP. V lost 3 bases and J lost 3; bases outside the gene matches: 5. This CDR3 spans 14 amino acids. CDR3 nucleotide sequence: TGTGCTAGTGGTTTCGACAGGGCTGTCTACGAGCAGTACTTC. Translated, it gives CASGFDRAVYEQYF.

The chain recombines TRBV4-2 with TRBJ1-1, with 7 bases matching TRBD1. Germline V CDR1 and CDR2: LGHNA, YNFKEQ. V shed 1 base, J shed 7 bases, and the junction held 9 bases outside the gene matches. The CDR3 has 15 amino acids. In DNA, the CDR3 is TGTGCCAGCAGCCAAGCCTCGGACAGGATCTGTGAAGCTTTCTTT. This gives the protein CASSQASDRICEAFF.

This chain joins TRBV6-5 and TRBJ2-7; TRBD1 is a possible D gene (6 bases). The CDR3 covers 14 residues. Germline lookup yields CDR1 MNHEY and CDR2 SVGAGI. The V and J ends lost 3 bases and 1 base respectively, with 10 bases between them. The CDR3 is CASSYMGQSYEQYF. CDR3 DNA sequence: TGTGCCAGCAGTTATATGGGACAATCCTACGAGCAGTACTTC.

The chain joins TRBV6-5 to TRBJ2-3; D may be TRBD1 (6 bases). The CDR3 spans 14 residues. Germline lookup yields CDR1 MNHEY and CDR2 SVGAGI. Trimming shortened V by 0 bases and J by 8 bases, and 12 bases separated the two germline ends. CDR3 protein: CASSYSTSRGTQYF. CDR3 in DNA: TGTGCCAGCAGTTACTCAACGAGCAGGGGTACGCAGTATTTT.

The V call is TRBV4-3, the J call TRBJ2-1; D might be TRBD1 (6 bases). This CDR3 comprises 15 residues. Trimming pared 0 bases from V and 5 bases from J, leaving 11 bases between. Per the germline V gene, CDR1 is LGHNA and CDR2 is YSLEER. In DNA, the CDR3 is TGCGCCAGCAGCCAAGATGGGGGCGCCCACAATGAGCAGTTCTTC. Protein: CASSQDGGAHNEQFF.

The V call is TRBV27, the J call TRBJ2-5; D is undetermined. The J call is doubtful: the DNA matches TRBJ2-7 better. The CDR3 runs 14 residues. CDR1 and CDR2 from the germline V gene are MNHEY and SMNVEV (reference sequence). The CDR3 here is CASSLASPAYEQYF. CDR3 bases: TGTGCCAGCAGTCTTGCTAGTCCGGCTTACGAGCAGTACTTC.

The rearrangement joins TRBV24-1 to TRBJ2-1; D is perhaps TRBD1 (6 bases). The germline V gene encodes CDR1 KGHDR and CDR2 SFDVKD. The CDR3 has 16 amino acids. V was cut by 4 bases and J by 5 bases, with 17 bases left in between. CDR3 in DNA: TGTGCCACCAGTGACCACAAAACAGGGCCCCACAATGAGCAGTTCTTC. This translates into CATSDHKTGPHNEQFF.